This TCR beta chain came from a study of blood T cell repertoires in COVID-19. Across the study: Whether acute or convalescent, the COVID-19 samples came from the United States, Italy and Spain. T cells, B-cell-depleted T cells, or PBMCs supplied cDNA or gDNA.

The CDR3 is 15 residues long. Germline V gene data show CDR1 as PRHDT and CDR2 as FYEKMQ (reference sequence). V shed 5 bases, J shed 2 bases, and the junction held 7 bases outside the gene matches. As processed by the authors: It was from reference gene primer amplification that nucleated cell counts were estimated. Method: immunoSEQ multiplex PCR; TCRdb's copy keeps in-frame clones and lacks some. Clone size and V and J calls were adopted from that table, with D and trimming inferred from the DNA. The sample records about 200,000 clones, around 80% being singletons. In this sample, this clone turned up once.

Sequences were obtained from peripheral blood. The chain has TRBV13 and TRBJ2-5; 8 bases fit TRBD1. The clonotype was recovered from a woman between 70 and 85 years old with acute or convalescent COVID-19. The CDR3, as DNA: TGTGCCAGCAGCCCCCGGGACAGGAAACAAGAGACCCAGTACTTC. Protein sequence: CASSPRDRKQETQYF.